The 14 T cell receptor beta chains in this list originate from one sample, sequenced in a study of T cells in Graves' hyperthyroidism and ophthalmopathy. RNA transcripts provided the source from which TCR beta CDR3 regions were amplified. A first-round RT-PCR of the TCR CDR3 used the HTBI primer set. TCRdb re-analysed the multiplex PCR reads in MiXCR, keeping a single row per CDR3 protein. The sample carries a few hundred thousand distinct CDR3 sequences, about a fifth recorded once. The source material was blood. The source of these receptors is a woman aged 18-30 years with Graves' hyperthyroidism.

This clonotype was recorded at least ten times. This chain connects TRBV2 to TRBJ1-1; tentatively, D is TRBD1 (6 bases). Trimming removed 0 bases at V and 4 bases at J, with 15 bases between. Germline loops: CDR1 SNHLY, CDR2 FYNNEI. The CDR3 consists of 16 residues. CDR3 residues: CASSEALLGGLTEAFF. The CDR3 DNA reads as TGTGCCAGCAGTGAAGCGCTTCTTGGGGGGCTCACTGAAGCTTTCTTT. The variable domain in full, with the rest retrieved from reference TRBV2 and TRBJ1-1, is EPEVTQTPSHQVTQMGQEVILRCVPISNHLYFYWYRQILGQKVEFLVSFYNNEISEKSEIFDDQFSVERPDGSNFTLKIRSTKLEDSAMYFCASSEALLGGLTEAFFGQGTRLTVV.

This chain joins TRBV28 and TRBJ1-1; 7 bases fit TRBD1. Germline CDR1 and CDR2: MDHEN and SYDVKM. There are 17 residues in the CDR3. With V trimmed by 1 base and J by 0 bases, 8 bases remained unmatched. The CDR3: CASSLSSGQPMNTEAFF. The CDR3, as DNA: TGTGCCAGCAGTTTATCCTCGGGACAGCCCATGAACACTGAAGCTTTCTTT.

This clonotype showed up many times. J is TRBJ2-5 and V is TRBV27, with D unclear. The CDR3 has 13 residues. Between the trimmed V and J ends, which lost 4 bases and 5 bases, there was a span of 11 bases. In germline, CDR1 is MNHEY, CDR2 SMNVEV (reference sequence). DNA of the CDR3: TGTGCCAGCAGTTCCCACCCGGATGAGACCCAGTACTTC. Its protein is CASSSHPDETQYF.

Comment on this clonotype: This may arise from a read error, as a much more abundant clone is one base away. V and J are TRBV7-3 and TRBJ2-5; no firm D call. Germline CDR1 and CDR2: SGHTA and FQGTGA. This CDR3 region has 13 residues. CDR3 coding DNA: TGTGCCAGCAGCTTAACGAACCAAGAGACCAAGTACTTC. Amino acid sequence: CASSLTNQETKYF.

This clonotype was counted many times. DNA of the CDR3: TGTGCCAGCAGCTTAGGGACTAGCGGGGAACAAGAGACCCAGTACTTC. Amino acids: CASSLGTSGEQETQYF. This rearrangement joins TRBV7-3 to TRBJ2-5, with TRBD2 matching over 13 bases. The CDR3 consists of 16 residues. Germline V CDR1 and CDR2: SGHTA, FQGTGA. With V trimmed by 2 bases and J by 2 bases, 2 bases remained unmatched.

This clonotype was counted at least ten times. V is TRBV19 and J is TRBJ1-1; D may be TRBD1 (6 bases). The CDR3 is made up of 14 amino acids. V gave up 7 bases and J gave up 0 bases, with 12 bases separating them. Germline V gives CDR1 LNHDA, CDR2 SQIVND (reference sequence). The CDR3 nucleotides read TGTGCCAGTACCCCGGGGGCTATGAACACTGAAGCTTTCTTT. As protein: CASTPGAMNTEAFF. The full variable domain, rest sourced from reference TRBV19 and TRBJ1-1, is DGGITQSPKYLFRKEGQNVTLSCEQNLNHDAMYWYRQDPGQGLRLIYYSQIVNDFQKGDIAEGYSVSREKKESFPLTVTSAQKNPTAFYLCASTPGAMNTEAFFGQGTRLTVV.

This clonotype was recorded at least ten times. The chain uses TRBV20-1 and TRBJ1-2, with a tentative D call TRBD1 (6 bases). CDR1 is DFQATT and CDR2 is SNEGSKA in the germline V gene (reference sequence). The CDR3 consists of 13 residues. Trimming took 3 bases from V and 5 from J, leaving 13 bases between them. The CDR3 spells CSASRDIGYGYTF. The DNA for the CDR3 is TGCAGTGCTAGTAGGGACATCGGGTATGGCTACACCTTC.

This clonotype has at least ten counts. The V and J genes are TRBV20-1 and TRBJ2-2; D is possibly TRBD2 (6 bases). CDR1 and CDR2 (germline): DFQATT, SNEGSKA (reference sequence). The CDR3 loop spans 15 amino acids. V was cut by 3 bases and J by 0 bases, with 11 bases left in between. CDR3 protein: CSASPSGANTGELFF. In nucleotides, the CDR3 is TGCAGTGCTAGTCCGTCGGGGGCGAACACCGGGGAGCTGTTTTTT.

The chain couples TRBV3-1 to TRBJ1-1; maybe TRBD1 (5 bases). The CDR3 totals 13 residues. CDR1 and CDR2 (germline): LGHDT, YNNKEL (reference sequence). V was clipped by 4 bases and J by 6 bases, with 12 bases between them. CDR3 sequence (DNA): TGTGCCAGCAGCCCGGGGCTGGGGGCTGAAGCTTTCTTT. Protein: CASSPGLGAEAFF. Based on the CDR3 plus reference TRBV3-1 and TRBJ1-1, the full variable domain is DTAVSQTPKYLVTQMGNDKSIKCEQNLGHDTMYWYKQDSKKFLKIMFSYNNKELIINETVPNRFSPKSPDKAHLNLHINSLELGDSAVYFCASSPGLGAEAFFGQGTRLTVV.

This chain connects TRBV25-1 to TRBJ1-2, with D perhaps TRBD1 (6 bases). The CDR3 has 12 amino acids. Trimming took off 3 bases at V and 8 bases at J, with 10 bases between the two ends. Germline values: CDR1 MGHDK, CDR2 SYGVNS. Written as DNA, the CDR3 is TGTGCCAGCAGTGATGGGGGGCGAGGCTACACCTTC. Translation gives CASSDGGRGYTF.

This clonotype was seen repeatedly, ten times or more. The chain couples TRBV5-1 to TRBJ2-7, with a possible D match to TRBD2 (5 bases). Germline CDR1 and CDR2: SGHRS and YFSETQ. V was trimmed by 0 bases and J by 7 bases, leaving 14 bases between them. The CDR3 length is 14 residues. The CDR3 sequence: CASSLEGASGEQYF. The CDR3 nucleotides read TGCGCCAGCAGCTTGGAGGGCGCCTCGGGGGAGCAGTACTTC.

This clonotype appeared many times. The V and J genes are TRBV11-2 and TRBJ2-5, with 7 bases matching TRBD1. Trimming took 3 bases from V and 6 from J; bases not matched to a gene: 13. There are 16 residues in the CDR3. Germline loops: CDR1 SGHAT, CDR2 FQNNGV. The CDR3 is CASSFRQGEVKKTQYF. The CDR3 coding sequence is TGTGCCAGCAGCTTCCGTCAGGGGGAAGTTAAGAAGACCCAGTACTTC.

This clonotype was found many times. V gene TRBV11-2 combines with J gene TRBJ2-5; D is perhaps TRBD2 (5 bases). The CDR3 has 15 amino acids. V was trimmed by 5 bases and J by 5 bases, leaving 18 bases between them. CDR1 and CDR2 from the germline V gene are SGHAT and FQNNGV. The CDR3 nucleotides are TGTGCCAGCAGCCCTATCGACCCGGGCGGGGAGACCCAGTACTTC. This sequence encodes CASSPIDPGGETQYF.

This clonotype was counted only a few times. The chain recombines TRBV5-1 with TRBJ2-5, with D tentatively TRBD1 (6 bases). Between the trimmed V and J ends, which lost 3 bases and 4 bases, there was a span of 10 bases. The CDR3 contains 13 residues. Germline CDR1 is SGHRS and CDR2 is YFSETQ. DNA of the CDR3: TGCGCCAGCAGCTCACAGGGTTCAGAGACCCAGTACTTC. It encodes CASSSQGSETQYF.